This T cell receptor beta chain was recorded in a study of cytomegalovirus exposure and HLA in healthy donors (dated by TCRdb to about 2017). About the study as a whole: An earlier analysis of some 600 of the donors reported approximately 260 Gb of sequence data and 95 million to 120 million unique TCR beta sequences obtained from approximately 180 million T cells. An early release that covered about 600 HLA-typed donors contained approximately 300 gigabases of sequencing data and around 85 million unique TCR sequences. Among the roughly 400 genotyped donors, around 81% belonged to the genetic ancestry cluster associated with self-reported Caucasian donors. The study aimed to test whether signatures of past pathogen exposure could be identified by cataloging public T cell receptors. The study used immunosequencing to profile the T cell repertoires of 666 subjects and linked those repertoires to cytomegalovirus serostatus. A separate validation cohort of approximately 130 different subjects was used in addition to the approximately 640-subject first cohort. To predict cytomegalovirus infection status, the study brought together high-throughput TCR immunosequencing, statistical association of individual TCRs with disease status, and machine learning. In a later analysis, previously published TCR beta repertoires from about 640 donors were re-analyzed and high-resolution HLA genotyping was added so that TCR occurrence patterns could be studied. The later analysis used no new phenotypic data to find candidate immune exposures, relying instead on TCR beta sequences and their occurrence across donors. To decide whether each TCR beta V gene segment behaved as functional or pseudogenic, an earlier analysis of fewer than 750 of the donors relied on high-throughput TCR beta sequencing. Donor age, sex, ethnicity and CMV serostatus were compiled together with the repertoire data. Genome-wide SNP genotypes for about 55% of the roughly 670 donors were used in a later genetic analysis, which treated that subset as a discovery cohort. Every discovery cohort repertoire had been produced on one sequencing platform. Class I and class II HLA loci were covered by the typing at four-digit resolution. The number of donors typed differed by locus, with roughly 620-630 for A, B, C, DRB1 and DQB1, roughly 520 for DQA1, approximately 580 for DPA1, and 400 to 490 for DPB1. About 5 DR-DQ haplotypes were handled as single units for association and clustering, since linkage in the cohort was strong. Across roughly 420 genotyped donors of the cohort, an average of approximately 240,000 unique TCR beta nucleotide sequences per donor were sequenced, and roughly 18% of those sequences were non-productive. Here is what the overall study found, with its caveats: In a later analysis, several top co-occurrence clusters were reported to appear linked to parvovirus B19, influenza, CMV and Epstein-Barr virus. A further reported finding was that TCR beta sequences accurately predicted the HLA-A and HLA-B alleles for most subjects in the first cohort. Some IMGT-functional V segments, including TRBV6-2 and TRBV6-3, could not be distinguished by the 87-base-pair reads and were therefore excluded. A group of highly shared sequence variants was considered likely to be a technical artifact of the sequencing pipeline. Most TCR sequences were seen in very few donors, while some public TCRs were found in many individuals. In an earlier analysis of some 500 of the donors, most TCR beta V segments were observed in productive rearrangements about 90% or about 30% of the time, broadly matching IMGT annotations. In a later analysis, HLA-associated TCR beta chains were found to be more clonally expanded and to have lower generation probabilities than equally common non-associated chains. Over 15 rarely observed V segments, including chromosome 9 orphons, were excluded from the earlier analysis of about 500 of the donors because counts were too low. Because HLA typing was missing for some donors at each locus, association tests included only the typed subset. Immune exposure information for the cohort was limited to CMV serostatus. When HLA alleles, especially DR and DQ, strongly co-occurred, TCR associations were difficult to assign to individual alleles. An association between a missense DCLRE1C variant and V-gene and J-gene trimming of TCR beta chains was found in a later genetic analysis and replicated in an independent cohort. Sequencing depth was assumed to be roughly uniform across donors in the presence/absence analyses, though that assumption may not hold. A later analysis found that most CMV-associated TCR beta chains appeared HLA-restricted, with HLA associations seemingly driven largely by CMV exposure. Linkage disequilibrium might explain the correlated functional status among segregating V segments, but an unknown experimental factor could not be ruled out. In vitro tests confirmed that a few of the cytomegalovirus-associated TCR beta chains recognize cytomegalovirus antigens. In a later genetic analysis, fewer N-insertions in productive TCRs were reported among donors in an Asian-associated ancestry cluster than the approximately 630-donor mean. The study gave a list of 150 to 200 TCR beta chains associated with cytomegalovirus. In both the original and validation cohorts, the classifier was reported to diagnose cytomegalovirus status with high specificity and sensitivity. In a later analysis, TCR association rates were found to vary across HLA loci, with the most associated TCRs seen for DRB1 alleles and the fewest for HLA-C alleles. This cohort had only TCR beta chains sequenced, and the lack of alpha or paired-chain data limited which features could be detected. Specific HLA alleles were associated with some 15,000 TCR beta sequences at a false discovery rate of 0.05 in a later analysis. The authors suggested that the approach could potentially be generalized to other disease states and immunological phenotypes.

The library was built by means of the immunoSEQ multiplex PCR assay. A mixture of 60 forward primers for TCR Vbeta segments and 13 reverse primers for TCR Jbeta segments was used in the multiplex PCR. The CDR3 region of rearranged TCR beta genes was amplified from genomic DNA with a multiplex PCR assay. The Illumina HiSeq System was used to sequence the amplified TCR beta libraries as 87-base-pair reads. The paper's processing steps were these. In a later analysis, 77 million or so unique TCR beta chains were counted across the roughly 670 repertoires, and roughly 10 million of these chains were shared by at least two donors. To remove PCR and sequencing errors, raw reads were error-corrected and collapsed into unique sequences using a nearest-neighbor algorithm that merged closely related sequences. Alignment of CDR3 sequences to IMGT reference sequences was used to assign V, D and J gene segments. Each retained sequence needed at least a six-nucleotide match to both a V gene segment and a J gene segment. A rearrangement was called productive if the CDR3 had no stop codons and remained in frame with V and J, and every other rearrangement was called non-productive. CDR3 was defined according to IMGT convention as the region running from the second conserved V-encoded cysteine to the conserved J-encoded phenylalanine. The earlier analysis of about 500 of the donors excluded sequences that lacked an unambiguous match to a single V gene segment. An earlier analysis of under 750 of the donors called V segments functional above 56.7% productive rearrangements and segregating when the between-donor standard deviation exceeded 5%. To diagnose cytomegalovirus status from the catalog of TCR beta chain sequences, a statistical classification framework was built. V and J gene assignment, in a later analysis, came from comparing TCR nucleotide sequences with IMGT/GENE-DB human TR gene sequences. The TCRdist pipeline was used in a later analysis to assign CDR3 sequences and most-parsimonious VDJ recombination scenarios. A later analysis defined each TCR beta chain by its CDR3 amino acid sequence plus V-gene family, and excluded reads lacking a unique V-gene family. To address suspected cross-contamination and a sequencing artifact, a later analysis removed roughly 640 highly shared, low-generation-probability nucleotide sequences. In a later analysis, a clonal expansion index for each public chain was calculated from normalized within-repertoire ranks of inferred template counts. In a later analysis, generation probabilities were computed with a VDJ recombination model fitted to out-of-frame rearrangements, and the resulting probabilities were checked against IGoR. In a later analysis, hypergeometric tests were used to score TCR-TCR, TCR-HLA and TCR-CMV co-occurrence, with a repertoire-size bias correction applied to TCR pairs. False discovery rates were estimated in a later analysis by permuting HLA or CMV assignments 20 times. In a later analysis, co-occurring TCRs were grouped using DBSCAN, with TCRdist sequence similarity added in when clustering inside HLA-allele-positive subsets. Repertoires with fewer than 30,000 or more than 120,000 public chains, plus five repertoires with anomalous nucleotide sharing, were excluded from co-occurrence clustering. TCRdb took over this immuneACCESS table, retaining in-frame rearrangements with V and J assigned. Such tables are incomplete; in checked studies, under half of the missing clones stem from an unresolved V gene, and the remainder is unexplained. V, J and clone size are taken as reported in that table, and D and trimming were inferred from the DNA itself. This sample lists 200,000 to 250,000 clones; under 70% were detected once. In total, the top ten clones hold roughly 2.5% of the sample.

On this clone: Its cognate antigen has yet to be identified. The input lacks base qualities; no much larger clone sits a single base away.

V is cut by 2 bases and J by 3 bases, and the space between the germline ends is 14 bases. CDR1 and CDR2, per the germline V gene, are MNHEY and SVGAGI. The CDR3 spans 15 residues, from the cysteine through the phenylalanine. CDR3 DNA only is kept here, 45 bases in frame from base 1. In total, just over 650 healthy bone marrow donors made up the cohort. At the time of sampling, every cohort member was nominally healthy, though immune exposures that went unrecorded were likely present. The donor was CMV seropositive and belonged to the group of a few hundred seropositive cohort members. Each donor provided a peripheral blood sample, and peripheral blood mononuclear cells were used for TCR beta sequencing. Genomic DNA was extracted from the blood cell samples with the Qiagen DNeasy Blood Extraction Kit.

The specimen sequenced was PBMCs. This clonotype was obtained from a man aged 35 to 55 in good health and CMV-seropositive. The rearrangement combines TRBV6-5 with TRBJ2-7; the D gene cannot be named for sure. The CDR3 reads as follows: CASSYHTDSNYEQYF. The DNA sequence is given as TGTGCCAGCAGTTACCACACGGATAGCAACTACGAGCAGTACTTC.